This T cell receptor (beta chain) was documented in a study of cytomegalovirus exposure and HLA in healthy donors. Study at large: There were approximately 400 genotyped donors. Of these, roughly 86% fell in the genetic ancestry cluster associated with self-reported Caucasian donors. Overall study findings and caveats: Rare TCR sequences predominated, though certain public TCRs were found in many donors. Across HLA loci, a later analysis found differing TCR association rates, with DRB1 most and HLA-C fewest.

Donors had nominal health at sampling but likely had unrecorded immune exposures. This CDR3 comprises 14 residues. Trimming at V came to 2 bases and at J to 9 bases, leaving 7 bases not matched to a gene. Germline-derived CDR1 and CDR2 are WSHSY and SAAADI. This clone has a single count. Its antigen remains unknown. Both 60 Vbeta primers and 13 Jbeta primers went into the PCR. Data came from immunoSEQ multiplex PCR; TCRdb stores just in-frame clones and leaves some out. The sample shows about 180,000 clones, about 79% of them seen only once. The receptor's source is a man younger than 35 in good health and CMV-seronegative. Sequenced material: PBMCs. The rearrangement uses TRBV10-2 and TRBJ2-1; TRBD1 matches at 7 bases. The CDR3 reads CASSEATGFGEQFF. For the CDR3, the DNA is TGCGCCAGCAGTGAGGCGACAGGGTTTGGTGAGCAGTTCTTC.